The clone carrying this TCR beta chain has ten or more counts. The antigen is not known. CDR1 and CDR2 from the germline V gene are SGHRS and YFSETQ. CDR3 length equals 14 residues. V lost 2 bases and J 4 bases, leaving 12 bases between the germline ends. This sample was included in a study of Graves' ophthalmopathy and Graves' hyperthyroidism. Findings of the study overall: The model flagged ophthalmopathy progression at about 71% sensitivity and nearly 75% specificity.

RNA transcripts were the source from which TCR beta CDR3 regions were amplified. Second-round multiplex PCR followed a first-round RT-PCR using HTBI primers. TCRdb independently ran MiXCR on the multiplex PCR reads; one entry per CDR3 protein. The sample holds 400,000 or so distinct CDR3 sequences, about 15% seen once. The sequence derives from an adult woman with stable Graves' hyperthyroidism. The sequencing input was peripheral blood. The J gene is TRBJ1-1, the V gene TRBV5-1; D unclear. The CDR3 region has the DNA TGCGCCAGCAGCTTTAGGGATTTGCGCACTGAAGCTTTCTTT. Its translation is CASSFRDLRTEAFF.